One T cell receptor beta chain is described in this entry. TCRdb keeps only in-frame clones here, not all; method: immunoSEQ multiplex PCR. Of approximately 2.3 million clones detected, approximately 93% appear once; the ten largest clones hold about 0.39%. This entry is derived from a study of shared clonotypes between healthy human individuals. Losses at the gene ends were 4 bases for V and 6 bases for J; bases not matched to a gene: 16. The CDR3 has 18 residues. Germline assignment: CDR1 KGHSH and CDR2 LQKENI. The TCR comes from a man in his late teens or twenties in good health. Some clones in this sample may be carry-over from other donors' samples. Sequenced material: naive CD4+ T cells from PBMCs. Noted subset: CD45RA+ positively selected. This chain joins TRBV18 and TRBJ2-2, with 8 bases fitting TRBD1. The CDR3 nucleotides read TGTGCCAGCTCACAAGTAACCCGGACAGGGCTTAAGCCCGGGGAGCTGTTTTTT. It is translated as CASSQVTRTGLKPGELFF.